A single T cell receptor (beta chain) is shown here with its context. Its antigen remains unidentified. The sample is drawn from a study of cytomegalovirus exposure and HLA in healthy donors. The CDR3 consists of 16 residues. The V gene end was trimmed by 0 bases and the J gene end by 5 bases; junction bases not matched to a gene: 5. Germline CDR1 reads SGHRS; CDR2 reads YFSETQ. The donors comprised healthy bone marrow donors. Study outcomes and limitations: The majority of CMV-associated TCR beta chains were reported as apparently HLA-restricted in a later analysis.

60 Vbeta and 13 Jbeta primers were used in PCR. Sequenced by immunoSEQ multiplex PCR; TCRdb stores in-frame clones only, minus some. The sample gives under 250,000 clones, 82% of which show up once; approximately 6.5% is in the top ten. Sequenced: PBMCs. This receptor was obtained from a man aged 35 to 55 in good health and CMV-seropositive. The chain couples TRBV5-1 to TRBJ2-5; 12 nucleotides line up with TRBD1. The CDR3 bases are TGCGCCAGCAGCTTGGTAGGGACAGGGGGCCAGGAGACCCAGTACTTC. Translating it yields CASSLVGTGGQETQYF.